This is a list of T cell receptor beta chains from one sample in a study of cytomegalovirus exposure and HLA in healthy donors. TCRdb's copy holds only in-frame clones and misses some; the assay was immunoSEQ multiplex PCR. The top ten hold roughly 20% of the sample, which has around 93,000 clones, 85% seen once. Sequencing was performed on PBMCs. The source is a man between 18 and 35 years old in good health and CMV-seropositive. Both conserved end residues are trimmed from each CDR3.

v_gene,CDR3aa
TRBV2,ASSNIDNEQF
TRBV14,ASSQPEDNEQF
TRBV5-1,ASSLISSGKDEQF
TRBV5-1,ASSFTGTGGAGELF
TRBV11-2,ASSLVLSSGANVLT
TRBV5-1,ASSFDRGTDTQY
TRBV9,ASSAGGTNEKLF
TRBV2,ASSESTGDTEAF
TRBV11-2,ASTPSRAWETQY
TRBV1,TSSQNRTSVYNEQF
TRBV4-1,ASSPTGGREQF
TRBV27,ASSPGGSYT
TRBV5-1,ASSLTGSYEQY
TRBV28,ASDSAKETQY
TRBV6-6,ASSDGGMGETQY
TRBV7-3,ASSLFPGTNTGELF
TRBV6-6,ASRTGRNQPQH
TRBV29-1,SVEDLAGTGRMST
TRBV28,ASRPQGPYEQY
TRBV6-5,ASSFRTGDNYGYT
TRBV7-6,ASSLGAYSNEKLF